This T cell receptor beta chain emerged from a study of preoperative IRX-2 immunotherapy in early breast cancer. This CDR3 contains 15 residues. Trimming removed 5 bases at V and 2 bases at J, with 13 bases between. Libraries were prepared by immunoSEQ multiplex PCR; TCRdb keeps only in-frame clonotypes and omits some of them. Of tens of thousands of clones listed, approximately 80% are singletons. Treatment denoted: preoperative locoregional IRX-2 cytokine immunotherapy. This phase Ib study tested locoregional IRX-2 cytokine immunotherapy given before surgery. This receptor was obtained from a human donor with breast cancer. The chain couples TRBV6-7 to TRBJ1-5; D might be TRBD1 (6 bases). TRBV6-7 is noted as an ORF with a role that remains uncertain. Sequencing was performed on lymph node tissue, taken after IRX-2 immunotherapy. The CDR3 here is CASSEEGGRNQPQHF. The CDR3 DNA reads TGTGCCAGCAGTGAAGAGGGGGGCCGCAATCAGCCCCAGCATTTT.